A single sample gave rise to the 7 T cell receptor beta chains below, sequenced in a study of blood T cell repertoires in COVID-19. The table came from immunoSEQ multiplex PCR; TCRdb's copy has only in-frame clones and leaves some out. This table holds about 150,000 clones, 75% to 85% found once. Sample: peripheral blood. These receptor sequences come from a woman aged 55-69 years with COVID-19, enrolled during active disease.

This rearrangement joins TRBV7-8 to TRBJ2-1, with D possibly being TRBD2 (7 bases). Germline CDR1 SGHVS, CDR2 FQNEAQ. V was cut by 2 bases and J by 9 bases, with 11 bases left in between. CDR3 size: 13 residues. In DNA, the CDR3 is TGTGCCAGCAGCTTACCAAGGGGGGGTGAGCAGTTCTTC. Protein sequence: CASSLPRGGEQFF. Looking up the rest from reference TRBV7-8 and TRBJ2-1 gives the full variable domain: GAGVSQSPRYKVAKRGQDVALRCDPISGHVSLFWYQQALGQGPEFLTYFQNEAQLDKSGLPSDRFFAERPEGSVSTLKIQRTQQEDSAVYLCASSLPRGGEQFFGPGTRLTVL.

The chain links TRBV6-5 to TRBJ1-2, with a possible D match to TRBD1 (6 bases). V was trimmed by 6 bases and J by 0 bases, leaving 14 bases between them. The CDR3 loop spans 15 amino acids. Germline CDR1 MNHEY, CDR2 SVGAGI. The CDR3 here is CASRPQGLANYGYTF. The CDR3 nucleotides are TGTGCCAGCAGACCTCAGGGGCTAGCTAACTATGGCTACACCTTC.

This clone was counted a few times. The rearrangement uses TRBV7-8 and TRBJ1-1, with D possibly TRBD1 on 6 matching bases. This CDR3 region has 16 residues. Germline CDR1 reads SGHVS; CDR2 reads FQNEAQ. The V end was cut by 2 bases, the J end by 0 bases, with 13 bases between. The CDR3 reads CASSLPPTGLNTEAFF. CDR3 DNA: TGTGCCAGCAGCTTACCCCCGACAGGTCTGAACACTGAAGCTTTCTTT. The variable domain in full, with the rest retrieved from reference TRBV7-8 and TRBJ1-1, is GAGVSQSPRYKVAKRGQDVALRCDPISGHVSLFWYQQALGQGPEFLTYFQNEAQLDKSGLPSDRFFAERPEGSVSTLKIQRTQQEDSAVYLCASSLPPTGLNTEAFFGQGTRLTVV.

CDR3 in DNA: TGTGCCAGCAACGCAGGGGATCCTTGGGAGACCCAGTACTTC. As protein: CASNAGDPWETQYF. The rearrangement links TRBV2 to TRBJ2-5; D possibly corresponds to TRBD1 (6 bases). CDR1 and CDR2 (germline): SNHLY, FYNNEI. Trimming cost V 7 bases and J 5 bases, with 17 bases left between them. This CDR3 is built from 14 residues.

V usage is TRBV7-6 and J usage is TRBJ1-2, with TRBD1 matching over 9 bases. CDR3 length equals 14 residues. V was clipped by 1 base and J by 7 bases; unmatched bases: 4. Germline V gene data show CDR1 as SGHVS and CDR2 as FNYEAQ. The CDR3 DNA sequence: TGTGCCAGCAGCTTAGACAGGGGGCTCTCTGGCTACACCTTC. Amino acid sequence: CASSLDRGLSGYTF.

The chain carries TRBV27 and TRBJ1-1; a weak D match, TRBD1 (5 bases). V was pared by 5 bases and J by 0 bases, with 7 bases between. The CDR3 has 13 residues. Germline CDR1 MNHEY, CDR2 SMNVEV (reference sequence). CDR3 sequence: CASSKTVNTEAFF. The CDR3 nucleotides read TGTGCCAGCAGTAAGACAGTGAACACTGAAGCTTTCTTT.

V and J are TRBV7-9 and TRBJ1-2; 8 nucleotides match TRBD1. Per germline, CDR1 SEHNR and CDR2 FQNEAQ (reference sequence). Trimming at V came to 5 bases and at J to 5 bases, leaving 7 bases not matched to a gene. The CDR3 runs to 14 residues. In DNA form, the CDR3 reads TGTGCCAGCAGCCCTTCCGGGACAGGATATGGCTACACCTTC. As protein: CASSPSGTGYGYTF.